These T cell receptor beta chains were read from a single sample in a study of post-analysis software for immune sequencing data. From the PCR reads, TCRdb called clonotypes with MiXCR, one entry per CDR3 protein. This sample has some 800,000 distinct CDR3 sequences, with just over 45% found just once. The sample comprised blood. Source of these receptors: a girl under 18 with multiple sclerosis. Each CDR3 is given without its conserved first and last residue.

>TRBV7-9|TRBJ2-7
AISAVGPLEQY
>TRBV9|TRBJ2-3
ASSPRGGAADTQY
>TRBV27|TRBJ1-2
ASSLTQSYGYT
>TRBV4-2|TRBJ1-2
ASSQDPRAANYGYT
>TRBV6-5|TRBJ1-5
ASINKAHREAQPQH
>TRBV6-5|TRBJ2-3
ASTRRDTQY
>TRBV29-1|TRBJ2-3
SVEDRPLGFGTDTQY
>TRBV25-1|TRBJ1-2
ASSEWTGYGYT
>TRBV2|TRBJ1-2
ASSEARTGTYGYT
>TRBV7-9|TRBJ2-1
ASSLEKEQF
>TRBV5-1|TRBJ2-5
ASSLTGLDGNEQY
>TRBV6-5|TRBJ2-1
ATQDWSYNEQF
>TRBV20-1|TRBJ1-5
SAKHAGGSGPQH
>TRBV3-1|TRBJ2-5
ASSPGLAEYQEAQY
>TRBV10-3|TRBJ2-1
AISDGGTYNEQF
>TRBV6-5|TRBJ2-1
ASSRQGTHNEQF
>TRBV24-1|TRBJ2-1
ATSEGYNEQF
>TRBV6-6|TRBJ2-1
ASSPKSGTTNNEQF
>TRBV11-3|TRBJ2-1
ASSRLGSDEQF
>TRBV12-3/TRBV12-4|TRBJ2-3
ASSFDPPSGSRDAQY
>TRBV28|TRBJ2-7
ASRLAATYEQY
>TRBV9|TRBJ2-5
ASSTRGRPQETQY
>TRBV29-1|TRBJ1-1
SVVAKNTEAF
>TRBV4-1|TRBJ2-1
ASSQESPHEQF
>TRBV29-1|TRBJ2-3
SVEAGGYTDTQY
>TRBV29-1|TRBJ2-5
SVEGQGGETQY
>TRBV27|TRBJ1-1
ASSSSGWGAEAF
>TRBV29-1|TRBJ2-7
SVETTGGRVDEQY
>TRBV12-3/TRBV12-4|TRBJ1-1
ASSPTGVNTEAF
>TRBV7-2|-
ASSVCEGLGYEQY
>TRBV13|TRBJ1-1
ASSPNTEAF
>TRBV28|TRBJ2-1
ASSDGASGSYMDEQF
>TRBV20-1|TRBJ2-3
SASWVAGEVGRTDTQY
>TRBV11-1|TRBJ2-7
ASSLFTGGGYEQY
>TRBV6-1|TRBJ2-1
ASRGTGVNNEQF
>TRBV29-1|TRBJ1-1
SAGGQGKGAF
>TRBV28|TRBJ2-5
ASRPPGTLGPETQY
>TRBV7-8|TRBJ2-7
ASSHRDRGLEQY
>TRBV12-3/TRBV12-4|TRBJ2-1
ASSLVRREEDNEQF
>TRBV12-3/TRBV12-4|TRBJ2-1
ASSTGSSYNEQF
>TRBV25-1|TRBJ2-5
AGSEWVTSGRKETQY
>TRBV11-3|TRBJ2-1
ASSLARGRKGYNEQF
>TRBV15|TRBJ2-3
ATSRDPGLAGDTQY
>TRBV7-9|TRBJ2-1
ASSEGLAGEVQF
>TRBV7-2|TRBJ2-4
ASSLVDRVEQY
>TRBV20-1|TRBJ2-4
SARRPGTSPNIQY
>TRBV20-1|TRBJ2-1
SARIPTGIGEQF
>TRBV6-6|TRBJ2-4
ATAPGGAKNIQY
>TRBV7-3|TRBJ1-6
ASSSGQGMYSPLH
>TRBV12-3/TRBV12-4|TRBJ2-1
ASRGLGQSYNEQF
>TRBV27|TRBJ2-7
ASSPDRVAYEQY
>TRBV28|TRBJ2-5
ASSDRGLRETQY
>TRBV20-1|TRBJ2-7
SASPHASSYEQY
>TRBV6-2/TRBV6-3|TRBJ1-5
ASSTRDYSNQPQH
>TRBV7-9|TRBJ1-4
ASSGRDSEKLF
>TRBV7-9|TRBJ1-1
ASSLVGETGIFGSTEAF
>TRBV27|TRBJ1-1
ASSPGTGLGYTEAF
>TRBV4-1|TRBJ2-1
ASSLAGDQF
>TRBV5-5|TRBJ2-3
ASSFGQADADTQY